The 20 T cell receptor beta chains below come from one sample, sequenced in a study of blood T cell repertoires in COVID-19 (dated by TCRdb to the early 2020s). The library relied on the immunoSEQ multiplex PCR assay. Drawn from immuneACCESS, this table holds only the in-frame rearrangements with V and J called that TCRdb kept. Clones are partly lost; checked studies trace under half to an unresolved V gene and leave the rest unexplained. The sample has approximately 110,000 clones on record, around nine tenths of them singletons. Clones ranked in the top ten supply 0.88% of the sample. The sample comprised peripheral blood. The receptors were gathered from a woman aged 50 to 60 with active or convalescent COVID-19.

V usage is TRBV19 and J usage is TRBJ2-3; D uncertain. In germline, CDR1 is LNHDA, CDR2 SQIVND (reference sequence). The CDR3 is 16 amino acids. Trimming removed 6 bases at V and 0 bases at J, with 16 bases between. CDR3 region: CASSPRTVSSTDTQYF. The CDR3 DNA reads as TGTGCCAGTAGCCCCAGAACAGTTTCTAGCACAGATACGCAGTATTTT.

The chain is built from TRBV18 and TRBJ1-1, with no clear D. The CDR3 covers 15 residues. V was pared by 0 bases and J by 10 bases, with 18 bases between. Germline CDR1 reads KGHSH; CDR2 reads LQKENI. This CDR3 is CASSPPMAVESVAFF. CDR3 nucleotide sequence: TGTGCCAGCTCACCACCGATGGCGGTGGAGAGCGTAGCTTTCTTT.

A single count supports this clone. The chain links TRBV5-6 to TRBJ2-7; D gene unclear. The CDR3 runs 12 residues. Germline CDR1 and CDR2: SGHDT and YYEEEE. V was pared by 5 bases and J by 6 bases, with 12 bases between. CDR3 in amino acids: CASSLPSPEQYF. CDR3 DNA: TGTGCCAGCAGTTTACCTAGTCCCGAGCAGTACTTC.

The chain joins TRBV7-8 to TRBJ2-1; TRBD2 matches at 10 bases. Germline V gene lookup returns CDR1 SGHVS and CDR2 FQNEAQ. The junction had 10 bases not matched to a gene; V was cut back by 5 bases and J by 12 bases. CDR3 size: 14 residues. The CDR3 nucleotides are TGTGCCAGCAGCCGAGGGCTAGCGGGAGAACGGCAGTTCTTC. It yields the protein CASSRGLAGERQFF.

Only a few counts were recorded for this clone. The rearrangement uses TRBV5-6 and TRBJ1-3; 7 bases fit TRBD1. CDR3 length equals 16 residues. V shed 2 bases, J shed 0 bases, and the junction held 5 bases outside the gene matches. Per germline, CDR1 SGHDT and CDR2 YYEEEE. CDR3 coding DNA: TGTGCCAGCAGCTTCCCCGGGACAGTCTCTGGAAACACCATATATTTT. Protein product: CASSFPGTVSGNTIYF.

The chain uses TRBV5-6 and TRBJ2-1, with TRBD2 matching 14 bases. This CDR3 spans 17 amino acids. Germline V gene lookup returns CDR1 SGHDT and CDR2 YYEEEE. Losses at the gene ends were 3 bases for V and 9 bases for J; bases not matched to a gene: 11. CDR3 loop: CASSSRLAGGPIGEQFF. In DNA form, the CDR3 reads TGTGCCAGCAGCTCCCGACTAGCGGGAGGGCCTATCGGTGAGCAGTTCTTC.

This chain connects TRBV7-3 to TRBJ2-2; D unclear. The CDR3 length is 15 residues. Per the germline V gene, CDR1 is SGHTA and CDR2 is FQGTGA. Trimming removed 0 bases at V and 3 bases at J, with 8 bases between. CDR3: CASSLTIGYTGELFF. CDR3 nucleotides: TGTGCCAGCAGCTTAACTATCGGGTACACCGGGGAGCTGTTTTTT.

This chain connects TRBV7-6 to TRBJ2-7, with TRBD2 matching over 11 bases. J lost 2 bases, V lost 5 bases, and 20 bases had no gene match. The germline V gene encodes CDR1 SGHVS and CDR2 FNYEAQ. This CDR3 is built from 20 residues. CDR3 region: CASSGEEGSSGRPTTYEQYF. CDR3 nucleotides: TGTGCCAGCAGCGGAGAGGAAGGGTCTAGCGGGAGGCCGACCACCTACGAGCAGTACTTC.

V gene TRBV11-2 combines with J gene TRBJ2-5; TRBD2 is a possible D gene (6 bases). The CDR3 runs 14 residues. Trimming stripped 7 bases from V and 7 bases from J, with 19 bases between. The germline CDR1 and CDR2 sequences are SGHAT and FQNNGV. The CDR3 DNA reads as TGTGCCAGCATCCTGAAGGGACTGGGGGGGACCCAGTACTTC. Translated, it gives CASILKGLGGTQYF.

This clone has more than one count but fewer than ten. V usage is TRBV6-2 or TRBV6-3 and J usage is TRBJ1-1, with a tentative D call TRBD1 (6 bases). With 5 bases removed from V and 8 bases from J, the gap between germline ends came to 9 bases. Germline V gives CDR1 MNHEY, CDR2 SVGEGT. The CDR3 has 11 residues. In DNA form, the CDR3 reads TGTGCCAGCAGTAGGACAGCAGAAGCTTTCTTT. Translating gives CASSRTAEAFF.

CDR3 bases: TGTGCCAGCAGCGTAGGGTCTAGCGGGACCCTCATCTACGAGCAGTACTTC. Protein: CASSVGSSGTLIYEQYF. The chain is built from TRBV9 and TRBJ2-7, with 9 bases aligning to TRBD2. V was clipped by 0 bases and J by 3 bases; unmatched bases: 10. The CDR3 has 17 amino acids. The germline gives CDR1 SGDLS, CDR2 YYNGEE.

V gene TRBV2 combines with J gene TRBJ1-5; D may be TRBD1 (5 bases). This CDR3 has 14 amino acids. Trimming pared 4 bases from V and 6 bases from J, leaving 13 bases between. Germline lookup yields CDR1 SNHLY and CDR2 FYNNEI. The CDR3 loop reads CASSVNRGTQPQHF. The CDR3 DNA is TGTGCCAGCAGTGTAAACCGGGGGACTCAGCCCCAGCATTTT.

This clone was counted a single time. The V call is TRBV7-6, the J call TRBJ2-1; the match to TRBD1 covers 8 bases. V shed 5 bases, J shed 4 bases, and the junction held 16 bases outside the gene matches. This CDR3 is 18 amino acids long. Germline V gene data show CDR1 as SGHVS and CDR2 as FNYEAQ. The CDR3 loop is CASSLTIPGQGPYNEQFF. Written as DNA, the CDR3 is TGTGCCAGCAGCCTAACAATTCCAGGACAGGGCCCTTACAATGAGCAGTTCTTC.

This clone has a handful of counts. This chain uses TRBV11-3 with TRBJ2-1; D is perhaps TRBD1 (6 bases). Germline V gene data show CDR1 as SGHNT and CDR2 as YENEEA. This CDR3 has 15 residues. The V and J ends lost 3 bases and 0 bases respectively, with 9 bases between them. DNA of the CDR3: TGTGCCAGCAGCTTCCAACAGGGCTCCTACAATGAGCAGTTCTTC. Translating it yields CASSFQQGSYNEQFF.

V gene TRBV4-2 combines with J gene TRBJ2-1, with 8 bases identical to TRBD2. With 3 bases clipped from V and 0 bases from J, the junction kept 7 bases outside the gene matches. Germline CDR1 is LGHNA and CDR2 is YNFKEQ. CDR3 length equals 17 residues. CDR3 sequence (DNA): TGTGCCAGCAGCCAGCCCGGGCGGGAGGTCTCCTACAATGAGCAGTTCTTC. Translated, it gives CASSQPGREVSYNEQFF.

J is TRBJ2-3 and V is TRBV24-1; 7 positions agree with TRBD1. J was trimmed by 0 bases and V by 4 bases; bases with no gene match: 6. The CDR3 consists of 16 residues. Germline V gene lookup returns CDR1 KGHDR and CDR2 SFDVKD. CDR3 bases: TGTGCCACCAGTGACTCCAGACAGGGTAGCACAGATACGCAGTATTTT. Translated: CATSDSRQGSTDTQYF.

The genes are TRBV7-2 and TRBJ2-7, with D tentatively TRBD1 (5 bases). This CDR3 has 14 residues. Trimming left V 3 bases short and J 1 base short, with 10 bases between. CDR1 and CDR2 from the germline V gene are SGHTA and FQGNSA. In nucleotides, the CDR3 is TGTGCCAGCAGCTTTATCAGGGCTTCCTACGAGCAGTACTTC. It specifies CASSFIRASYEQYF.

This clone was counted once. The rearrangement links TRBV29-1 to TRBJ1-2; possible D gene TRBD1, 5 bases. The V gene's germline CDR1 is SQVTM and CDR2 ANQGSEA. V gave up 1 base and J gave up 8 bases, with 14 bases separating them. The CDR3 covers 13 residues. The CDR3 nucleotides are TGCAGCGTTGAAGCGAGCCCGGGGGAAGGCTACACCTTC. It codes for CSVEASPGEGYTF.

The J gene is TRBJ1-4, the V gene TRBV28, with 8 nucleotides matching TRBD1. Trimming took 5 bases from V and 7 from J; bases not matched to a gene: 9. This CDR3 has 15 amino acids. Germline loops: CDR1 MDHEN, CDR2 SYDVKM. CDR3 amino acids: CASSPSTGEVEKLFF. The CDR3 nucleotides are TGTGCCAGCAGTCCATCGACAGGGGAAGTTGAAAAACTGTTTTTT.

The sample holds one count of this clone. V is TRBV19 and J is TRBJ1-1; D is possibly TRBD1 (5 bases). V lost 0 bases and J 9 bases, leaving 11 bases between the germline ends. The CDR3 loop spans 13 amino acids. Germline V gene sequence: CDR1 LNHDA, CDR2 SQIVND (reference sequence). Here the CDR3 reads CASSIDRGLQAFF. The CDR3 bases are TGTGCCAGTAGTATAGATAGGGGCCTTCAAGCTTTCTTT.